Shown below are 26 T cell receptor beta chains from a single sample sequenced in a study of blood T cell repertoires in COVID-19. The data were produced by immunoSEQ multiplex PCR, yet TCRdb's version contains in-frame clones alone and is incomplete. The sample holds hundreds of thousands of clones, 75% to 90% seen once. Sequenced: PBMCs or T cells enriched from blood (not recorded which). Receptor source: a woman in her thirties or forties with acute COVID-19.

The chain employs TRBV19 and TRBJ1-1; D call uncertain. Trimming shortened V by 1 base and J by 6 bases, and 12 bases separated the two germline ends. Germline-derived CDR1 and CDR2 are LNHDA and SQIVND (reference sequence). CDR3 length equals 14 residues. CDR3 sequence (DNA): TGTGCCAGTAGTATAGCTGGAGAGATAGCTGAAGCTTTCTTT. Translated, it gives CASSIAGEIAEAFF.

DNA of the CDR3: TGTGCCAGCAGTTCGGGACAGCCACCCTACGAGCAGTACTTC. Protein: CASSSGQPPYEQYF. The chain couples TRBV27 to TRBJ2-7; TRBD1 agrees at 7 bases. CDR1 is MNHEY, CDR2 SMNVEV, per germline (reference sequence). The CDR3 is 14 amino acids. V gave up 4 bases and J gave up 2 bases; unmatched junction bases: 5.

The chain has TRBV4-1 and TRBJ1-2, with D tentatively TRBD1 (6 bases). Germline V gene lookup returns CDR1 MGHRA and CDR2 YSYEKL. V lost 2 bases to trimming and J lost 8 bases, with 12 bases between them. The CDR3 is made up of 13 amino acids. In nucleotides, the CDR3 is TGCGCCAGCAGCCAACTGGACAGTGAAGGCTACACCTTC. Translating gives CASSQLDSEGYTF.

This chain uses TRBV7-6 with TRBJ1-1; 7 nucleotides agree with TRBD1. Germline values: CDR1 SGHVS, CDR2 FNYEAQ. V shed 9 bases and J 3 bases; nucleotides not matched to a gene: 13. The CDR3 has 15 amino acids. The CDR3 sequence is CARGRKGGADTEAFF. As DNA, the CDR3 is TGTGCCAGGGGGCGGAAAGGGGGCGCAGACACTGAAGCTTTCTTT. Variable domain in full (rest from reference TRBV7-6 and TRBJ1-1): GAGVSQSPRYKVTKRGQDVALRCDPISGHVSLYWYRQALGQGPEFLTYFNYEAQQDKSGLPNDRFSAERPEGSISTLTIQRTEQRDSAMYRCARGRKGGADTEAFFGQGTRLTVV.

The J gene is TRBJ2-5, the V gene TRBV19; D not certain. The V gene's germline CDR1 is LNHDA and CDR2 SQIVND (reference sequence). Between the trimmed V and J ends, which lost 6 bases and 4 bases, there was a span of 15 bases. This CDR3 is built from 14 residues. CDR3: CASSLVPPGETQYF. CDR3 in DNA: TGTGCCAGTAGCCTGGTACCTCCGGGAGAGACCCAGTACTTC.

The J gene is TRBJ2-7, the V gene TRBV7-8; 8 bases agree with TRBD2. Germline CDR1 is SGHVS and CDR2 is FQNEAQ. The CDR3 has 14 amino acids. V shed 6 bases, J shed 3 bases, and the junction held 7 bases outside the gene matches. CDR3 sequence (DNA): TGTGCCAGCAGTCGAGGACTAGCCCTCTACGAGCAGTACTTC. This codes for CASSRGLALYEQYF.

The CDR3 region is CATSRATGGDYEQYF. The CDR3, as DNA: TGTGCCACCAGCAGAGCGACAGGGGGTGACTACGAGCAGTACTTC. The rearrangement links TRBV15 to TRBJ2-7, with 9 bases lining up with TRBD1. V was pared by 1 base and J by 3 bases, with 4 bases of the junction left unmatched. CDR3 length equals 15 residues. Germline V gives CDR1 LNHNV, CDR2 YYDKDF (reference sequence).

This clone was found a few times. In nucleotides, the CDR3 is TGCGCCAGCAGCTCAAGGACAGGGAGCTTCGGAGAGACCCAGTACTTC. As protein: CASSSRTGSFGETQYF. This chain joins TRBV4-1 and TRBJ2-5; TRBD1 agrees at 8 bases. In germline, CDR1 is MGHRA, CDR2 YSYEKL. Trimming cost V 5 bases and J 4 bases; bases outside gene matches: 12. CDR3 size: 16 residues.

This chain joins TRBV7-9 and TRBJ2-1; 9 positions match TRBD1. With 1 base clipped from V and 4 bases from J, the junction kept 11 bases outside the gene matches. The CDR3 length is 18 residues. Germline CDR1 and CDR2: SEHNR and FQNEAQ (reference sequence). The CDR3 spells CASSLGTGTGLFYNEQFF. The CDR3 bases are TGTGCCAGCAGCTTAGGCACCGGGACAGGGCTTTTTTACAATGAGCAGTTCTTC.

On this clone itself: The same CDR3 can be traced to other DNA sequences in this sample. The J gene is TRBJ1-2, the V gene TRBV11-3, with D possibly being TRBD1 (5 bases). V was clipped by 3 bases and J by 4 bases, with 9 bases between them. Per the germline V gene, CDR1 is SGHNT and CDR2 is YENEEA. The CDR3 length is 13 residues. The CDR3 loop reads CASSLRGGYGYTF. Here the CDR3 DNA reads TGTGCCAGCAGCTTGAGGGGAGGCTATGGCTACACCTTC.

This CDR3 is CASSLVTSGRVGEQFF. The CDR3 DNA reads as TGCGCCAGCAGCTTAGTTACGAGCGGGAGGGTTGGTGAGCAGTTCTTC. The chain employs TRBV5-1 and TRBJ2-1; TRBD2 aligns across 10 bases. The CDR3 spans 16 residues. Germline values: CDR1 SGHRS, CDR2 YFSETQ. V was clipped by 2 bases and J by 9 bases; unmatched bases: 11. Together with reference TRBV5-1 and TRBJ2-1, the CDR3 gives the full variable domain: KAGVTQTPRYLIKTRGQQVTLSCSPISGHRSVSWYQQTPGQGLQFLFEYFSETQRNKGNFPGRFSGRQFSNSRSEMNVSTLELGDSALYLCASSLVTSGRVGEQFFGPGTRLTVL.

CDR3 coding DNA: TGTGCCAGCAGCTTGGTAGGGGGCGTTTTCAACCGGGTAGGCAACGTCCTGACTTTC. This gives the protein CASSLVGGVFNRVGNVLTF. V is TRBV5-5 and J is TRBJ2-6; 7 bases are a match to TRBD1. CDR1 is SGHKS and CDR2 is YYEKEE in the germline V gene (reference sequence). The CDR3 extends over 19 amino acids. V trimming: 0 bases; J trimming: 9 bases; junction bases outside the gene matches: 18.

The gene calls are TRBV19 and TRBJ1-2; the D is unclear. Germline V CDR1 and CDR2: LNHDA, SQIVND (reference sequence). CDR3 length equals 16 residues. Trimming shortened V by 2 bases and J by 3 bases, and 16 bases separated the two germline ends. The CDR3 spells CASSISRREIYYGYTF. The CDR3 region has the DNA TGTGCCAGTAGTATATCAAGAAGGGAGATCTACTATGGCTACACCTTC.

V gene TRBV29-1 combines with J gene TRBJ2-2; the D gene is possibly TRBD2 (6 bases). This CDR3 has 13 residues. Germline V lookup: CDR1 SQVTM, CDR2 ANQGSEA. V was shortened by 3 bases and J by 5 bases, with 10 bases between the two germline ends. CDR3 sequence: CSVEVGGTGELFF. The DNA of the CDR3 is TGCAGCGTTGAGGTGGGAGGAACCGGGGAGCTGTTTTTT.

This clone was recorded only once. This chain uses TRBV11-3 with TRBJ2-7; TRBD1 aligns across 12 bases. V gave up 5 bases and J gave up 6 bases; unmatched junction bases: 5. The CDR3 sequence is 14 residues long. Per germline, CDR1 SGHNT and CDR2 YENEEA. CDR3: CASSPRDRGREQYF. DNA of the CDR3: TGTGCCAGCAGCCCAAGGGACAGGGGGCGCGAGCAGTACTTC.

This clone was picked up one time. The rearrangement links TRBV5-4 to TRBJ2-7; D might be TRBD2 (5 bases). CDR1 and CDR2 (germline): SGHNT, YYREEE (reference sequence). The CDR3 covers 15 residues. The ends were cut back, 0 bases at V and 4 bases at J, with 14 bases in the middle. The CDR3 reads CASSLAVGNLYEQYF. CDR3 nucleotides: TGTGCCAGCAGCTTGGCGGTCGGGAATCTTTACGAGCAGTACTTC.

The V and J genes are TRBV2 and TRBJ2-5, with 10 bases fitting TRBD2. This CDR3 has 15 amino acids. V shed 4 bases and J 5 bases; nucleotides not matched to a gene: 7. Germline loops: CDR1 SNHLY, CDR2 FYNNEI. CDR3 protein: CASSVEAGGSETQYF. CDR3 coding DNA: TGTGCCAGCAGTGTAGAAGCGGGAGGGTCTGAGACCCAGTACTTC.

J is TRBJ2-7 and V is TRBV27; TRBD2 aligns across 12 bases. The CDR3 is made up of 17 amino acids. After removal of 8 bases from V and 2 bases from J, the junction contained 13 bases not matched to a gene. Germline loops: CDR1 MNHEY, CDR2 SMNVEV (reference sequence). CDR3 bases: TGTGCCAGCGCCCGGGCTAGCGGGAGGGCTTTGACCTACGAGCAGTACTTC. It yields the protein CASARASGRALTYEQYF.

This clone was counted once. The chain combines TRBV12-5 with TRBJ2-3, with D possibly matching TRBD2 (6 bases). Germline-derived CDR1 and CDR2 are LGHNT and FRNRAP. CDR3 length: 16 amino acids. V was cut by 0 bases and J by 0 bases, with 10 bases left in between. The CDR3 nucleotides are TGTGCTAGTGGTTTGGTGGAGGGCCCTAGCACAGATACGCAGTATTTT. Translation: CASGLVEGPSTDTQYF.

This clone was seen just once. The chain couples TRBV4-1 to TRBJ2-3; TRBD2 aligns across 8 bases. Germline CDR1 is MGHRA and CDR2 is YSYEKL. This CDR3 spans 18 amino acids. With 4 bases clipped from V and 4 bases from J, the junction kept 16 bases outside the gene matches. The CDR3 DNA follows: TGCGCCAGCAGCCGCGGCTCGAGCGGGAGTAGGATCGCAGATACGCAGTATTTT. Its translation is CASSRGSSGSRIADTQYF.

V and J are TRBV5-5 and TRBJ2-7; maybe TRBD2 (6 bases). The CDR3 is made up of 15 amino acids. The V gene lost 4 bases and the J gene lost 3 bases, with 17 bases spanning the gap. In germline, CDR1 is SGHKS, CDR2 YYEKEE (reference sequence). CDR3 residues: CASSKTGTPNYEQYF. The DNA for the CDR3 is TGTGCCAGCAGCAAAACCGGGACTCCTAACTACGAGCAGTACTTC.

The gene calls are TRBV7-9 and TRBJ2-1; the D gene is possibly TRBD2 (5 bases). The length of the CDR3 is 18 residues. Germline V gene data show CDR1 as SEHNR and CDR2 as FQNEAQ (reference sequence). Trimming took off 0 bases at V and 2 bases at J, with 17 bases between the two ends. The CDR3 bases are TGTGCCAGCAGCTTAGCAGGAGGTTCGGACTTCCCCTACAATGAGCAGTTCTTC. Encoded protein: CASSLAGGSDFPYNEQFF.

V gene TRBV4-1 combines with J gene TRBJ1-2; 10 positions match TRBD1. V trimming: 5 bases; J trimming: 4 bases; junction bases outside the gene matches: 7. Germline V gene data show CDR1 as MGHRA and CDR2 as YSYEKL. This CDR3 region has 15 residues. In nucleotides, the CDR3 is TGCGCCAGCAGCAACAGACAGGGGGCGGTCTATGGCTACACCTTC. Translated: CASSNRQGAVYGYTF.

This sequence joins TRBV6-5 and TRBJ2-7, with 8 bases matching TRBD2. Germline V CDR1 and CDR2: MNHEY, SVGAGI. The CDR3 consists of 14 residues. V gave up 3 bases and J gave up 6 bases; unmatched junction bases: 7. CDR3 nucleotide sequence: TGTGCCAGCAGTTATGGGCGGGAGGCGGGCGAGCAGTACTTC. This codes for CASSYGREAGEQYF.

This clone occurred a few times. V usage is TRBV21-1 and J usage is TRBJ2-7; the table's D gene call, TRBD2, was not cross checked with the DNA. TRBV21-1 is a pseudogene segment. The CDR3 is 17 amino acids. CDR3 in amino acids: CASSKKKELADLREQYF. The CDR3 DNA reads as TGTGCCAGCAGCAAAAAGAAGGAACTAGCGGACTTACGGGAGCAGTACTTC.

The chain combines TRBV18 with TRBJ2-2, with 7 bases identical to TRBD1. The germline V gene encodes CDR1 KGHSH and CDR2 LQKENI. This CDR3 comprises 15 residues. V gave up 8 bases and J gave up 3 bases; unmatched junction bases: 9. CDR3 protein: CASPKTGADTGELFF. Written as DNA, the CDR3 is TGTGCCAGCCCGAAAACAGGGGCGGACACCGGGGAGCTGTTTTTT.